The subject of this entry is one T cell receptor (beta chain). Its matching antigen is unknown. After removal of 2 bases from V and 7 bases from J, the junction contained 11 bases not matched to a gene. CDR1 is MNHEY, CDR2 SMNVEV, per germline (reference sequence). The CDR3 is 17 amino acids. This record comes from a study of T cell responses to AZD1222 COVID-19 vaccine. Findings and caveats of the study: Receipt of two AZD1222 doses was followed by a rise in Spike-specific TCR breadth and depth. Repertoire sampling occurred only after the peak T cell response. Unmutated variant regions reportedly attract nearly half of all spike-specific TCRs.

Assay: immunoSEQ multiplex PCR; the TCRdb copy retains only in-frame clones and omits some. Found here are 55,000 to 80,000 clones, roughly 84% of them singletons; the top ten hold over 8%. The clonotype comes from an adult in good health. V gene TRBV27 combines with J gene TRBJ1-6; the match to TRBD1 covers 7 bases. The source was peripheral blood, collected on day 0 of AZD1222 vaccination. DNA for the CDR3: TGTGCCAGCAGTTTAACCCAAACAGGGGTGAGAAATTCACCCCTCCACTTT. It codes for CASSLTQTGVRNSPLHF.